The 27 T cell receptor beta chains below all came from one sample that was sequenced in a study of identical twins. TCRdb redid the calling of the 5' RACE reads with MiXCR, one entry per CDR3 protein. The sample carries a few hundred thousand distinct CDR3 sequences, approximately 14% recorded once. The sample was also linked to a second study, of yellow fever vaccine responses in identical twins.

The sample consisted of CD4+ T cells sorted from blood. These receptors all come from a young woman in good health.

This clonotype showed up just a few times. V and J are TRBV6-5 and TRBJ2-3, with TRBD1 matching over 11 bases. The CDR3 contains 17 residues. The V gene end was trimmed by 2 bases and the J gene end by 0 bases; junction bases not matched to a gene: 4. Germline V gives CDR1 MNHEY, CDR2 SVGAGI. CDR3 coding DNA: TGTGCCAGCAGTTACCGGACAGGGGGCAAGAGCACAGATACGCAGTATTTT. Its translation is CASSYRTGGKSTDTQYF.

This clonotype was detected only a few times. V and J are TRBV20-1 and TRBJ1-6, with 8 bases that match TRBD1. The V gene end was trimmed by 0 bases and the J gene end by 4 bases; junction bases not matched to a gene: 5. From germline, CDR1 is DFQATT and CDR2 SNEGSKA (reference sequence). This CDR3 has 16 amino acids. CDR3 sequence: CSAREGRQGYNSPLHF. The CDR3 bases are TGCAGTGCTAGAGAAGGGAGACAGGGGTATAATTCACCCCTCCACTTT.

Only a few counts were recorded for this clonotype. V is TRBV7-8 and J is TRBJ2-7, with D unresolved. Germline assignment: CDR1 SGHVS and CDR2 FQNEAQ. The length of the CDR3 is 14 residues. V shed 4 bases and J shed 2 bases, with 12 bases lying between them. The CDR3 spells CASSYWTVAYEQYF. CDR3 nucleotides: TGTGCCAGCAGCTATTGGACGGTTGCCTACGAGCAGTACTTC.

The sample holds a few counts of this clonotype. The chain uses TRBV20-1 and TRBJ2-1; TRBD1 agrees at 7 bases. Per germline, CDR1 DFQATT and CDR2 SNEGSKA (reference sequence). V was pared by 3 bases and J by 6 bases, with 8 bases of the junction left unmatched. This CDR3 has 14 amino acids. The chain's CDR3 is CSASPPGTANEQFF. The CDR3 DNA reads as TGCAGTGCTAGCCCCCCCGGGACAGCCAATGAGCAGTTCTTC.

This chain uses TRBV4-3 with TRBJ2-2; 9 bases line up with TRBD2. Germline CDR1 LGHNA, CDR2 YSLEER. The CDR3 is 15 amino acids. V was pared by 7 bases and J by 5 bases, with 8 bases of the junction left unmatched. CDR3: CASTTGTSLTGELFF. The CDR3 DNA reads TGCGCCAGCACCACCGGGACTAGCTTAACCGGGGAGCTGTTTTTT.

This clonotype came up many times. The chain is built from TRBV5-1 and TRBJ1-5; no firm D call. This CDR3 contains 15 residues. V was pared by 0 bases and J by 6 bases, with 13 bases between. Per germline, CDR1 SGHRS and CDR2 YFSETQ. The CDR3 reads CASSLDSGISQPQHF. The CDR3, as DNA: TGCGCCAGCAGCTTGGATTCCGGGATTAGTCAGCCCCAGCATTTT. Full variable domain (outside the CDR3, taken from reference TRBV5-1 and TRBJ1-5): KAGVTQTPRYLIKTRGQQVTLSCSPISGHRSVSWYQQTPGQGLQFLFEYFSETQRNKGNFPGRFSGRQFSNSRSEMNVSTLELGDSALYLCASSLDSGISQPQHFGDGTRLSIL.

The gene calls are TRBV11-1 and TRBJ2-5, with TRBD2 matching over 9 bases. In germline, CDR1 is SGHAT, CDR2 FQDESV (reference sequence). CDR3 size: 18 residues. V lost 1 base, J lost 5 bases, and 14 bases stayed unmatched. The DNA for the CDR3 is TGTGCCAGCAGCTTAGGAGGGCTAGCGGGAAGGAACGGGGAGACCCAGTACTTC. This encodes CASSLGGLAGRNGETQYF.

The genes are TRBV13 and TRBJ2-7; D is ambiguous. V lost 5 bases and J 2 bases, leaving 16 bases between the germline ends. The germline V gene encodes CDR1 PRHDT and CDR2 FYEKMQ (reference sequence). The CDR3 consists of 15 residues. CDR3 sequence (DNA): TGTGCCAGCAGCACCCGGCAGAGTTTCCCCTACGAGCAGTACTTC. Translation gives CASSTRQSFPYEQYF.

This clonotype occurred a few times. The J gene is TRBJ2-3, the V gene TRBV6-5, with TRBD2 identical over 7 bases. The CDR3 consists of 15 residues. The ends lost 2 bases at V and 2 bases at J; junction bases unmatched: 4. From germline, CDR1 is MNHEY and CDR2 SVGAGI. CDR3 coding DNA: TGTGCCAGCAGTTACCGTGGGGGGGACACAGATACGCAGTATTTT. It is translated as CASSYRGGDTDTQYF.

The chain has TRBV5-1 and TRBJ2-2; 9 bases line up with TRBD1. The germline V gene has CDR1 SGHRS and CDR2 YFSETQ. This CDR3 is built from 17 residues. With V trimmed by 4 bases and J by 3 bases, 10 bases remained unmatched. CDR3 DNA: TGCGCCAGCAGCACCGGGACAGGGACGGGGGACACCGGGGAGCTGTTTTTT. This translates into CASSTGTGTGDTGELFF.

V usage is TRBV6-5 and J usage is TRBJ2-1; a possible D gene is TRBD2 (6 bases). Germline CDR1 MNHEY, CDR2 SVGAGI. The CDR3 covers 17 residues. V lost 8 bases and J lost 2, with 22 bases in between. CDR3 nucleotide sequence: TGTGCCAGCGCTACTAGAGCGCGGGGACCCACCTACAATGAGCAGTTCTTC. It codes for CASATRARGPTYNEQFF.

This clonotype has more than one count but fewer than ten. In DNA form, the CDR3 reads TGTGCCAGCAGTTTAACGGGACACACCACAGATACGCAGTATTTT. Its protein is CASSLTGHTTDTQYF. J is TRBJ2-3 and V is TRBV6-2 or TRBV6-3; weak D call: TRBD1 (6 bases). The CDR3 spans 15 residues. Looked up from germline, CDR1 is MNHEY and CDR2 is SVGEGT. V was pared by 4 bases and J by 2 bases, with 13 bases between.

V gene TRBV20-1 combines with J gene TRBJ2-6; the D gene is possibly TRBD1 (6 bases). The CDR3 covers 15 residues. Germline V gives CDR1 DFQATT, CDR2 SNEGSKA (reference sequence). Trimming removed 6 bases at V and 2 bases at J, with 14 bases between. The CDR3 spells CSALGRGTGANVLTF. The CDR3 coding sequence is TGCAGTGCCCTAGGCAGGGGAACTGGGGCCAACGTCCTGACTTTC.

This clonotype was recorded many times. This chain links TRBV20-1 with TRBJ2-1; 8 nucleotides match TRBD2. The CDR3 totals 11 residues. The germline V gene has CDR1 DFQATT and CDR2 SNEGSKA (reference sequence). In DNA, the CDR3 is TGCAGCGGGGGGGCTCTCAATGAGCAGTTCTTC. This encodes CSGGALNEQFF.

This chain's CDR3 is CASGLAAGTSVSYEQYF. The CDR3 nucleotides read TGTGCTAGTGGTTTGGCTGCCGGGACTAGCGTCTCGTACGAGCAGTACTTC. The chain uses TRBV12-5 and TRBJ2-7; 10 bases map to TRBD2. Per germline, CDR1 LGHNT and CDR2 FRNRAP. CDR3 length: 17 amino acids. Trimming removed 1 base from V and 4 bases from J; junction bases left unmatched: 10. Full variable domain (rest looked up from reference TRBV12-5 and TRBJ2-7): DARVTQTPRHKVTEMGQEVTMRCQPILGHNTVFWYRQTMMQGLELLAYFRNRAPLDDSGMPKDRFSAEMPDATLATLKIQPSEPRDSAVYFCASGLAAGTSVSYEQYFGPGTRLTVT.

CDR3: CASSPLDGYEQYF. CDR3 DNA sequence: TGTGCCAGCAGTCCACTCGACGGATACGAGCAGTACTTC. The gene calls are TRBV27 and TRBJ2-7; no definite D call. This CDR3 is built from 13 residues. Germline V gene sequence: CDR1 MNHEY, CDR2 SMNVEV (reference sequence). The V and J ends lost 5 bases and 4 bases respectively, with 12 bases between them.

The chain recombines TRBV15 with TRBJ1-1; the D is unclear. The CDR3 totals 13 residues. The V gene's germline CDR1 is LNHNV and CDR2 YYDKDF (reference sequence). V was trimmed by 0 bases and J by 6 bases, leaving 8 bases between them. The CDR3 region is CATSRDYNSEAFF. CDR3 bases: TGTGCCACCAGCAGAGATTACAACTCTGAAGCTTTCTTT.

The V and J genes are TRBV6-1 and TRBJ2-7; TRBD2 matches 9 bases. From germline, CDR1 is MNHNS and CDR2 SASEGT. Losses at the gene ends were 6 bases for V and 7 bases for J; bases not matched to a gene: 7. This CDR3 contains 13 residues. Here the CDR3 reads CASRKREVVEQYF. CDR3 DNA: TGTGCCAGCAGGAAGCGGGAGGTTGTTGAGCAGTACTTC.

The genes are TRBV7-2 and TRBJ2-7, with D maybe TRBD1 (5 bases). Looked up from germline, CDR1 is SGHTA and CDR2 is FQGNSA. The CDR3 contains 16 residues. Trimming removed 4 bases at V and 4 bases at J, with 20 bases between. CDR3 sequence reads: CASSSRGGQGTYEQYF. In DNA form, the CDR3 reads TGTGCCAGCAGCTCGAGAGGTGGGCAGGGAACTTACGAGCAGTACTTC.

This chain uses TRBV13 with TRBJ1-3; 7 bases are a match to TRBD1. The CDR3 loop spans 13 amino acids. V dropped 5 bases and J dropped 6; count of bases not matched to a gene: 4. CDR1 is PRHDT, CDR2 FYEKMQ, per germline (reference sequence). The CDR3 DNA follows: TGTGCCAGCAGCCTGGGACAGATAAACACCATATATTTT. Translated, it gives CASSLGQINTIYF.

This clonotype was seen repeatedly, ten times or more. This chain connects TRBV12-3 or TRBV12-4 to TRBJ2-1; 9 bases fit TRBD2. This CDR3 has 17 amino acids. V was pared by 3 bases and J by 5 bases, with 11 bases of the junction left unmatched. CDR3: CASSFFRLAGGDNEQFF. DNA of the CDR3: TGTGCCAGCAGTTTTTTTCGTTTGGCGGGAGGGGACAATGAGCAGTTCTTC.

The chain uses TRBV2 and TRBJ2-7, with D unresolved. Trimming stripped 3 bases from V and 9 bases from J, with 15 bases between. The length of the CDR3 is 13 residues. CDR1 and CDR2 (germline): SNHLY, FYNNEI. The CDR3 DNA sequence: TGTGCCAGCAGTGAGACGGCTCAGTGGGTGCAGTACTTC. It encodes CASSETAQWVQYF. Drawing the rest from reference TRBV2 and TRBJ2-7, the complete variable domain is EPEVTQTPSHQVTQMGQEVILRCVPISNHLYFYWYRQILGQKVEFLVSFYNNEISEKSEIFDDQFSVERPDGSNFTLKIRSTKLEDSAMYFCASSETAQWVQYFGPGTRLTVT.

The chain is built from TRBV20-1 and TRBJ2-5, with 8 bases that match TRBD2. Trimming took 5 bases from V and 10 from J; bases not matched to a gene: 6. This CDR3 has 11 residues. The germline CDR1 and CDR2 sequences are DFQATT and SNEGSKA (reference sequence). CDR3 loop: CSARAGVGQYF. The CDR3 DNA reads as TGCAGTGCTCGAGCGGGAGTTGGCCAGTACTTC.

This clonotype showed up just a few times. V is TRBV24-1 and J is TRBJ1-5, with D possibly matching TRBD1 (6 bases). Germline CDR1 is KGHDR and CDR2 is SFDVKD. Trimming removed 3 bases at V and 9 bases at J, with 17 bases between. The length of the CDR3 is 15 residues. This chain's CDR3 is CATSDGWQGTGPQHF. The CDR3 DNA follows: TGTGCCACCAGTGATGGGTGGCAGGGGACGGGGCCCCAGCATTTT.

CDR3 nucleotide sequence: TGTGCCAGCAGTTTAATCCCGACGCGTACCTACGAGCAGTACTTC. Translation: CASSLIPTRTYEQYF. This rearrangement joins TRBV27 to TRBJ2-7; D unclear. Trimming took off 2 bases at V and 2 bases at J, with 13 bases between the two ends. The CDR3 covers 15 residues. CDR1 MNHEY and CDR2 SMNVEV come from the germline V gene (reference sequence).

The chain carries TRBV28 and TRBJ2-5, with a tentative D call TRBD2 (6 bases). Germline CDR1 MDHEN, CDR2 SYDVKM. V gave up 6 bases and J gave up 2 bases, with 13 bases separating them. CDR3 length: 14 amino acids. Here the CDR3 reads CASSTRRVQETQYF. DNA of the CDR3: TGTGCCAGCAGCACAAGGAGGGTACAAGAGACCCAGTACTTC.

This clonotype came up a few times. The chain recombines TRBV12-3 or TRBV12-4 with TRBJ1-2; the match to TRBD1 covers 7 bases. V was pared by 6 bases and J by 4 bases, with 5 bases of the junction left unmatched. The CDR3 loop spans 13 amino acids. DNA for the CDR3: TGTGCCAGCAGCCGACAGGGTGGCTATGGCTACACCTTC. It is translated as CASSRQGGYGYTF.